This T cell receptor (beta chain) is drawn from a study of CD8 T cells in Susac syndrome. It was with random hexamers that roughly 0.5 to 1 ug RNA was reverse transcribed. Amplification of TCR beta CDR3 spanned 54 Vbeta and 13 Jbeta via immunoSEQ multiplex PCR. TCRdb analysed the immunoSEQ multiplex PCR reads with MiXCR anew, one entry per CDR3 protein. Among around 300,000 distinct CDR3 sequences listed, about 91% were seen once. Germline lookup yields CDR1 SGHDT and CDR2 YYEEEE. The CDR3 loop spans 13 amino acids. J was trimmed by 6 bases and V by 2 bases; bases with no gene match: 5. This TCR came from a human donor with multiple sclerosis. Material: CD8+ T cells from PBMCs. V gene TRBV5-6 combines with J gene TRBJ2-7; 7 nucleotides align to TRBD1. CDR3 nucleotide sequence: TGTGCCAGCAGCTTTGGGACAGCCGCCGAGCAGTACTTC. Translated: CASSFGTAAEQYF.